Here is one T cell receptor (beta chain) with its context. Its specificity is unknown. The ends were cut back, 2 bases at V and 8 bases at J, with 13 bases in the middle. Germline CDR1 and CDR2: LNHDA and SQIVND (reference sequence). The CDR3 is made up of 14 amino acids. The data derive from a study of cytomegalovirus exposure and HLA in healthy donors. Study-level results: Confirmation in vitro established that a few CMV-associated chains were specific for CMV antigens. There were some public TCRs occurring in many donors, but most TCR sequences were rare. The authors enumerated around 150 TCR beta chains as linked to cytomegalovirus.

A roughly 120-subject validation cohort, separate from the approximately 700-subject first cohort, supplied the donors. Measured with immunoSEQ multiplex PCR; TCRdb has only the in-frame clones, and not every one. This sample has 120,000 or so clones; roughly 90% occur once, and the top ten carry approximately 2%. This sequence was found in a woman aged 18-35 years in good health and CMV-seronegative. Sequenced sample: PBMCs. The V gene is TRBV19, the J gene TRBJ1-5; unclear D gene. The CDR3 here is CASSIPPGFKPQHF. CDR3 DNA: TGTGCCAGTAGTATACCCCCCGGGTTTAAGCCCCAGCATTTT. Together with reference TRBV19 and TRBJ1-5, the CDR3 gives the full variable domain: DGGITQSPKYLFRKEGQNVTLSCEQNLNHDAMYWYRQDPGQGLRLIYYSQIVNDFQKGDIAEGYSVSREKKESFPLTVTSAQKNPTAFYLCASSIPPGFKPQHFGDGTRLSIL.